This T cell receptor beta chain was captured by sequencing in a study of blood T cell repertoires in COVID-19. This CDR3 has 14 residues. With 4 bases removed from V and 3 bases from J, the gap between germline ends came to 12 bases. Germline CDR1 SGHAT, CDR2 FQDESV (reference sequence). The table came from immunoSEQ multiplex PCR; TCRdb's copy has only in-frame clones and leaves some out. The top ten hold 1.6% of the sample, which has some 150,000 clones, 84% seen once. This clone has just a few counts. The receptor was derived from a woman aged 18-30 years who had been exposed to COVID-19. Sequencing was performed on PBMCs or T cells enriched from blood (not recorded which). This sequence joins TRBV11-1 and TRBJ1-1; D remains ambiguous. Written as DNA, the CDR3 is TGTGCCAGCAGCTCCGGACGGCGGGACACTGAAGCTTTCTTT. Protein product: CASSSGRRDTEAFF.